A selection of T cell receptor beta chains follows, all from one sample in a study of T cell repertoires in cytomegalovirus infection. Using its own MiXCR run on the reads, TCRdb lists one record per CDR3 protein. The data show hundreds of thousands of distinct CDR3 sequences, around 32% seen once. These receptors have no identified antigens. Sequencing used cultured CD8+ T cells from PBMCs, obtained from culture after CMV antigen stimulation. The receptors derive from a human donor in good health (CMV status not recorded). Some clones in this sample may be carry-over from other donors' samples. CDR3s include the opening cysteine and the closing phenylalanine or tryptophan. Fields, in order: CDR3 length, V gene, D gene, J gene, clone size, CDR3 DNA, CDR3 protein. D genes are given only for firm matches. Expanded clones get a size class; other rows say once, few or many, or leave the size out.

length: 17
V: TRBV6-2/TRBV6-3
D: TRBD1
J: TRBJ2-1
size: -
DNA: TGTGCCAGCAGTTCCGTGTTGACAGGGCCGTCCGACAATGAGCAGTTCTTC
CDR3: CASSSVLTGPSDNEQFF

length: 15
V: TRBV7-2
D: TRBD1
J: TRBJ1-5
size: many
DNA: TGTGCCAGCAGCCCCAACAGGGGATTGGGTCAGCCCCAGCATTTT
CDR3: CASSPNRGLGQPQHF

length: 15
V: TRBV13
D: -
J: TRBJ1-6
size: -
DNA: TGTGCCAGCAGCTCAGTGACAGAAAGTAATTCACCCCTCCACTTT
CDR3: CASSSVTESNSPLHF

length: 16
V: TRBV4-3
D: -
J: TRBJ2-1
size: few
DNA: TGCGCCAGCAGCCAAGAGGCGGGGTTAGCCTACAATGAGCAGTTCTTC
CDR3: CASSQEAGLAYNEQFF

length: 15
V: TRBV5-4
D: TRBD2
J: TRBJ2-3
size: -
DNA: TGTGCCAGTTCTGTAGCGGGATACAGCACAGATACGCAGTATTTT
CDR3: CASSVAGYSTDTQYF

length: 12
V: TRBV2
D: -
J: TRBJ2-3
size: -
DNA: TGTGCCAGCAGTGATGACGACGGTACGCAGTATTTT
CDR3: CASSDDDGTQYF

length: 11
V: TRBV27
D: -
J: TRBJ2-7
size: once
DNA: TGTGCCAGCAGTCAGGGCAGAAAGCAGTACTTC
CDR3: CASSQGRKQYF

length: 14
V: TRBV5-5
D: -
J: TRBJ1-1
size: -
DNA: TGTGCCAGCAGCTTCCAACAGGGCCAAAGGAAAGCTTTCTTT
CDR3: CASSFQQGQRKAFF

length: 16
V: TRBV7-6
D: -
J: TRBJ2-7
size: many
DNA: TGTGCCAGCAGCTTAGGTCCAGGGCAGGGAAGCTACGAGCAGTACTTC
CDR3: CASSLGPGQGSYEQYF

length: 15
V: TRBV6-6
D: -
J: TRBJ1-3
size: few
DNA: TGTGCCAGCAGTTACATCGCAGGGAATGGAAACACCATATATTTT
CDR3: CASSYIAGNGNTIYF

length: 17
V: TRBV6-8
D: TRBD2
J: TRBJ2-2
size: few
DNA: TGTGCCAGCAGTTACGAGGCGAGCGGGGGGACGTTAGGGGAGCTGTTTTTT
CDR3: CASSYEASGGTLGELFF

length: 16
V: TRBV4-2
D: -
J: TRBJ2-6
size: few
DNA: TGTGCCAGCAGCCAAGATGGGGTAAATGGGGCCAACGTCCTGACTTTC
CDR3: CASSQDGVNGANVLTF

length: 14
V: TRBV19
D: -
J: TRBJ2-7
size: -
DNA: TGTGCCAGTAGTATGGACAGGGAGGGCTACGAGCAGTACTTC
CDR3: CASSMDREGYEQYF

length: 12
V: TRBV6-2/TRBV6-3
D: -
J: TRBJ1-1
size: -
DNA: TGTGCCAGCACCGCAACGAAGCCTGAAGCTTTCTTT
CDR3: CASTATKPEAFF

length: 13
V: TRBV27
D: -
J: TRBJ2-7
size: once
DNA: TGTGCCAGCAGTTGGCAGAGCTCCTACGAGCAGTACTTC
CDR3: CASSWQSSYEQYF